The 18 T cell receptor beta chains reported below all come from one sample, sequenced in a study of blood T cell repertoires in COVID-19. Method: immunoSEQ multiplex PCR; TCRdb's copy keeps in-frame clones and lacks some. Of over 250,000 clones listed, around 90% were seen once; the top ten hold roughly 2.3%. Sequencing was carried out using peripheral blood. These receptors originate from a man aged 50 or older with acute or convalescent COVID-19.

V usage is TRBV6-6 and J usage is TRBJ1-4; D remains unclear. CDR3 length equals 12 residues. Germline V gene data show CDR1 as MNHNY and CDR2 as SVGAGI (reference sequence). V dropped 0 bases and J dropped 8 bases, with 4 bases sitting between them. The CDR3 DNA reads as TGTGCCAGCAGTTACTCCCGGGAAAAACTGTTTTTT. As protein: CASSYSREKLFF.

This chain connects TRBV3-1 (or the pseudogene TRBV3-2) to TRBJ1-1; 10 positions agree with TRBD1. V shed 1 base, J shed 5 bases, and the junction held 13 bases outside the gene matches. The CDR3 is 18 residues long. Per germline, CDR1 LGHDT and CDR2 YNNKEL (reference sequence). Written as DNA, the CDR3 is TGTGCCAGCAGCCAAGTCGCCGGGACAGGGGCGCTGGGGACTGAAGCTTTCTTT. This codes for CASSQVAGTGALGTEAFF.

The genes are TRBV4-1 and TRBJ2-7, with D perhaps TRBD2 (6 bases). Trimming cost V 3 bases and J 2 bases, with 11 bases left between them. Germline V CDR1 and CDR2: MGHRA, YSYEKL. The CDR3 is 14 residues long. For the CDR3, the DNA is TGCGCCAGCAGCCATAGGCGGGGACCCTACGAGCAGTACTTC. It codes for CASSHRRGPYEQYF.

The genes are TRBV7-6 and TRBJ1-4, with D unclear. Germline values: CDR1 SGHVS, CDR2 FNYEAQ. The ends were cut back, 5 bases at V and 8 bases at J, with 12 bases in the middle. The CDR3 length is 13 residues. The CDR3 reads CASSRGVAEKLFF. The CDR3 DNA follows: TGTGCCAGCAGCCGGGGAGTAGCGGAAAAACTGTTTTTT.

V is TRBV3-1 (or the pseudogene TRBV3-2) and J is TRBJ2-3, with D maybe TRBD2 (6 bases). The CDR3 is made up of 15 amino acids. Trimming left V 2 bases short and J 0 bases short, with 9 bases between. Per the germline V gene, CDR1 is LGHDT and CDR2 is YNNKEL (reference sequence). The CDR3, as DNA: TGTGCCAGCAGCCAACAGACTAGAAGCACAGATACGCAGTATTTT. Protein sequence: CASSQQTRSTDTQYF.

The chain is built from TRBV19 and TRBJ2-7, with a weak D call TRBD1 (5 bases). The germline V gene encodes CDR1 LNHDA and CDR2 SQIVND (reference sequence). Trimming took off 4 bases at V and 0 bases at J, with 10 bases between the two ends. The CDR3 is made up of 14 amino acids. The CDR3 DNA is TGTGCCAGTAGTACCTGGCAGGGCTCCTACGAGCAGTACTTC. Protein: CASSTWQGSYEQYF.

This clone occurred a few times. The chain recombines TRBV6-1 with TRBJ1-1; D remains ambiguous. CDR3 length: 13 residues. V was trimmed by 3 bases and J by 5 bases, leaving 10 bases between them. Germline V gene data show CDR1 as MNHNS and CDR2 as SASEGT. CDR3 DNA sequence: TGTGCCAGCAGTGACCCCCTATGGACTGAAGCTTTCTTT. As protein: CASSDPLWTEAFF.

The chain recombines TRBV5-4 with TRBJ1-5; 7 bases fit TRBD1. V shed 4 bases and J 2 bases; nucleotides not matched to a gene: 3. Germline V CDR1 and CDR2: SGHNT, YYREEE (reference sequence). The CDR3 runs to 14 residues. In DNA, the CDR3 is TGTGCCAGCAGCCTAACAGGGGGCAATCAGCCCCAGCATTTT. Translated, it gives CASSLTGGNQPQHF.

This chain links TRBV10-3 with TRBJ1-5; 9 nucleotides agree with TRBD1. Germline CDR1 ENHRY, CDR2 SYGVKD. The CDR3 loop spans 16 amino acids. V dropped 7 bases and J dropped 6; count of bases not matched to a gene: 13. The CDR3 coding sequence is TGTGCCATCACCCGAAACGGACAGGGGATCATTCAGCCCCAGCATTTT. It encodes CAITRNGQGIIQPQHF.

The chain recombines TRBV6-6 with TRBJ1-2, with 8 bases lining up with TRBD1. CDR3 length equals 14 residues. The junction had 9 bases not matched to a gene; V was cut back by 9 bases and J by 3 bases. Germline V lookup: CDR1 MNHNY, CDR2 SVGAGI (reference sequence). The CDR3 spells CASLYRGSYYGYTF. The DNA for the CDR3 is TGTGCCAGTCTATACAGGGGGAGTTACTATGGCTACACCTTC.

The chain links TRBV28 to TRBJ2-7; TRBD1 might be the D (5 bases). This CDR3 has 11 amino acids. Germline CDR1 is MDHEN and CDR2 is SYDVKM. V gave up 6 bases and J gave up 3 bases, with 6 bases separating them. The CDR3 is CASRTDYEQYF. The DNA for the CDR3 is TGTGCCAGCAGGACAGACTACGAGCAGTACTTC.

This chain connects TRBV15 to TRBJ2-7; no clear D. The CDR3 covers 15 residues. Germline CDR1 reads LNHNV; CDR2 reads YYDKDF (reference sequence). V lost 0 bases, J lost 0 bases, and 9 bases lay in between. The DNA for the CDR3 is TGTGCCACCAGCAGAGATCTCAAGAGCTCCTACGAGCAGTACTTC. It encodes CATSRDLKSSYEQYF.

This chain uses TRBV29-1 with TRBJ1-2; 7 bases align to TRBD1. The CDR3 runs to 14 residues. CDR1 and CDR2 from the germline V gene are SQVTM and ANQGSEA. The V and J ends lost 1 base and 4 bases, in that order; junction bases with no gene match: 6. Here the CDR3 reads CSVEGTGSRYGYTF. The CDR3 DNA reads TGCAGCGTTGAAGGGACAGGATCCCGCTATGGCTACACCTTC.

J is TRBJ2-5 and V is TRBV12-5; the D is unclear. Germline loops: CDR1 LGHNT, CDR2 FRNRAP. Trimming pared 5 bases from V and 5 bases from J, leaving 15 bases between. This CDR3 has 14 residues. The CDR3 bases are TGTGCTAGTGGTACCAGAATAGCTGGGGAGACCCAGTACTTC. Translation gives CASGTRIAGETQYF.

This chain connects TRBV6-5 to TRBJ1-3; no clear D. CDR3 length: 14 amino acids. Germline CDR1 reads MNHEY; CDR2 reads SVGAGI. The V and J ends lost 6 bases and 2 bases respectively, with 11 bases between them. The CDR3 DNA reads TGTGCCAGCAGACCGACACTGACTGGAAACACCATATATTTT. This gives the protein CASRPTLTGNTIYF.

A single count supports this clone. The chain recombines TRBV12-3 or TRBV12-4 with TRBJ1-1; D gene unclear. V was shortened by 3 bases and J by 5 bases, with 10 bases between the two germline ends. The CDR3 is 13 residues long. This chain's CDR3 is CASSLNRLTEAFF. The CDR3 region has the DNA TGTGCCAGCAGTTTGAACCGACTAACTGAAGCTTTCTTT.

The rearrangement links TRBV3-1 (or the pseudogene TRBV3-2) to TRBJ2-5; a possible D gene is TRBD1 (5 bases). The length of the CDR3 is 13 residues. Germline V gene sequence: CDR1 LGHDT, CDR2 YNNKEL (reference sequence). Between the trimmed V and J ends, which lost 3 bases and 9 bases, there was a span of 14 bases. CDR3 amino acids: CASSQIPQGAQYF. CDR3 bases: TGTGCCAGCAGCCAGATCCCGCAGGGCGCCCAGTACTTC.

V and J are TRBV30 and TRBJ2-4; 10 bases are a match to TRBD1. CDR1 is GTSNPN and CDR2 is SVGIG in the germline V gene (reference sequence). The CDR3 is made up of 14 amino acids. V dropped 3 bases and J dropped 7; count of bases not matched to a gene: 6. This CDR3 is CAWRDRGDLNIQYF. CDR3 sequence (DNA): TGTGCCTGGAGGGACAGGGGGGATTTGAACATTCAGTACTTC.